The 5 T cell receptor beta chains presented below share a single source sample, sequenced in a study of regulatory T cells in long-lasting Graves disease. TCR beta libraries were built with iRepertoire HTBI primers and Arm-PCR of CDR3 regions. Each CDR3 protein is one row after TCRdb ran MiXCR on the multiplex PCR reads. The data show almost 450,000 distinct CDR3 sequences, about a sixth seen once. The time point here: newly diagnosed GD, antithyroid drugs for less than 3 months. TCR sequences were obtained from RNA taken from PBMCs. The same sample was also used in a study of T cells in Graves' hyperthyroidism and ophthalmopathy.

The sequencing used peripheral blood mononuclear cells (PBMCs), collected at new diagnosis, from a patient treated with antithyroid drugs. Receptor source: a woman younger than 45 with Graves disease.

The chain has TRBV2 and TRBJ2-7; the match to TRBD2 covers 11 bases. The germline gives CDR1 SNHLY, CDR2 FYNNEI. There are 12 residues in the CDR3. V trimming: 6 bases; J trimming: 6 bases; junction bases outside the gene matches: 1. CDR3 DNA sequence: TGTGCCAGCAGGGGGACTAGCGGCGAGCAGTACTTC. It is translated as CASRGTSGEQYF. The full variable domain, with the rest looked up from reference TRBV2 and TRBJ2-7, is EPEVTQTPSHQVTQMGQEVILRCVPISNHLYFYWYRQILGQKVEFLVSFYNNEISEKSEIFDDQFSVERPDGSNFTLKIRSTKLEDSAMYFCASRGTSGEQYFGPGTRLTVT.

This clonotype was observed many times. This chain links TRBV6-1 with TRBJ1-1, with D unclear. Trimming took 8 bases from V and 1 from J, leaving 11 bases between them. Per the germline V gene, CDR1 is MNHNS and CDR2 is SASEGT. The CDR3 spans 13 residues. CDR3 coding DNA: TGTGCCAGCGGAAAAGCAGAGAACACTGAAGCTTTCTTT. This sequence encodes CASGKAENTEAFF.

Many counts were recorded for this clonotype. The chain uses TRBV28 and TRBJ2-1; no definite D call. The CDR3 spans 15 residues. In germline, CDR1 is MDHEN, CDR2 SYDVKM. V was trimmed by 3 bases and J by 7 bases, leaving 16 bases between them. CDR3 protein: CASSFDARLANEQFF. The DNA of the CDR3 is TGTGCCAGCAGTTTCGATGCACGACTTGCGAATGAGCAGTTCTTC.

This clonotype has ten or more counts. The J gene is TRBJ2-3, the V gene TRBV2, with D possibly being TRBD2 (6 bases). From germline, CDR1 is SNHLY and CDR2 FYNNEI. The V and J ends lost 8 bases and 8 bases respectively, with 20 bases between them. The CDR3 is 14 residues long. The CDR3 sequence is CASDSQRRAGTQYF. CDR3 bases: TGTGCCAGCGACTCTCAGCGGAGGGCCGGTACGCAGTATTTT. Supplemented by reference TRBV2 and TRBJ2-3, the full variable domain reads EPEVTQTPSHQVTQMGQEVILRCVPISNHLYFYWYRQILGQKVEFLVSFYNNEISEKSEIFDDQFSVERPDGSNFTLKIRSTKLEDSAMYFCASDSQRRAGTQYFGPGTRLTVL.

This clonotype came up many times. This chain joins TRBV28 and TRBJ2-7; TRBD1 matches 7 bases. This CDR3 is built from 14 residues. Germline values: CDR1 MDHEN, CDR2 SYDVKM. V dropped 6 bases and J dropped 2; count of bases not matched to a gene: 7. DNA for the CDR3: TGTGCCAGCAGCCCTGACAGGGCGGCCTACGAGCAGTACTTC. Amino acid sequence: CASSPDRAAYEQYF.